Listed below are T cell receptor beta chains from one sample, sequenced in a study of shared clonotypes between healthy human individuals. The data were produced by immunoSEQ multiplex PCR, yet TCRdb's version contains in-frame clones alone and is incomplete. In the table there are roughly 1,100,000 clones, around 76% of which are singletons. Sequencing was performed on memory CD4+ T cells sorted from blood. The source of these receptors is a man aged 18 to 29 in good health. CDR3s leave out the opening cysteine and the closing phenylalanine or tryptophan.

>TRBV27|TRBJ2-1
ASSSGTSGGNEQF
>TRBV29-1|TRBJ2-7
SVVVLAGNYEQY
>TRBV9|TRBJ1-6
ASSVEYQGNSPLH
>TRBV6-1|TRBJ1-2
ASSERQGINYGYT
>TRBV30|TRBJ2-7
AWTPGVSGEQY
>TRBV7-2|TRBJ2-3
ASSLGLRDTDTQY
>TRBV9|TRBJ2-1
ASSVAENHNEQF
>TRBV6-1|TRBJ1-2
ASSEGRGRQGYT
>TRBV7-2|TRBJ2-7
ASSLDWGAGREQY
>TRBV5-1|TRBJ2-1
ASSSGQGDHEQF
>TRBV30|TRBJ1-3
AWGTAGNTIY
>TRBV11-1|TRBJ2-2
ASSSRQGWTGELF
>TRBV29-1|TRBJ2-3
SVGGQGTMIDTQY
>TRBV6-6|TRBJ1-1
ANSSTGGREAF